A selection of T cell receptor beta chains follows, all from one sample in a study of long-term antiretroviral therapy in people with HIV. Libraries were prepared by immunoSEQ multiplex PCR; TCRdb keeps only in-frame clonotypes and omits some of them. The repertoire holds 29,000 or so clones, with over 85% as singletons. The sample was unsorted PBMCs, taken approximately 6.3 years after starting antiretroviral therapy. Every receptor here comes from a woman between 40 and 50 years old with HIV. CDR3s include the opening cysteine and the closing phenylalanine or tryptophan. The order of the fields is clone size, J gene, D gene, V gene, CDR3 protein, CDR3 DNA. D genes are given only for firm matches. The size field is filled for only some rows; it gives once, few, many or a size class.

NA TRBJ2-5 TRBD2 TRBV7-8 CASSLAGLAGVQETQYF TGTGCCAGCAGCTTAGCGGGTCTAGCGGGGGTCCAAGAGACCCAGTACTTC
NA TRBJ2-1 TRBD1 TRBV5-1 CASSGGQEDNEQFF TGCGCCAGCAGCGGAGGACAGGAGGACAATGAGCAGTTCTTC
NA TRBJ2-5 NA TRBV5-4 CASSSTGSRETQYF TGTGCCAGCAGCTCGACAGGCAGCCGGGAGACCCAGTACTTC
NA TRBJ1-2 TRBD1 TRBV19 CASHPDRNYGYTF TGTGCCAGTCATCCGGACAGGAACTATGGCTACACCTTC
NA TRBJ2-5 TRBD2 TRBV10-1 CASSEGTSGMETQYF TGCGCCAGCAGTGAGGGGACTAGCGGAATGGAGACCCAGTACTTC
NA TRBJ2-7 TRBD2 TRBV11-2 CASSPDTLGGEQYF TGTGCCAGCAGCCCGGACACCTTGGGAGGGGAGCAGTACTTC
NA TRBJ1-4 TRBD1 TRBV6-5 CASRGTGEHNEKLFF TGTGCCAGCAGAGGGACAGGAGAACATAATGAAAAACTGTTTTTT
NA TRBJ1-1 NA TRBV14 CASSQVRQQNTEAFF TGTGCCAGCAGCCAAGTGAGGCAGCAGAACACTGAAGCTTTCTTT
NA TRBJ1-5 NA TRBV30 CAWSVRGNQPQHF TGTGCCTGGAGTGTACGGGGGAATCAGCCCCAGCATTTT
once TRBJ2-7 NA TRBV27 CASSLELIISYEQYF TGTGCCAGCAGTTTAGAATTGATCATCTCCTACGAGCAGTACTTC
NA TRBJ2-5 NA TRBV27 CASSFSRTWGETQYF TGTGCCAGCAGTTTTAGCAGGACATGGGGAGAGACCCAGTACTTC
NA TRBJ2-7 TRBD1 TRBV10-3 CAIGQGRSYEQYF TGTGCCATCGGACAGGGTAGGTCCTACGAGCAGTACTTC
NA TRBJ1-5 NA TRBV5-8 CASSFARRGMGNQPQHF TGTGCCAGCAGCTTTGCCCGCAGGGGAATGGGCAATCAGCCCCAGCATTTT
NA TRBJ1-6 NA TRBV15 CATSREGGGFGNSPLHF TGTGCCACCAGCAGAGAAGGAGGAGGGTTCGGAAATTCACCCCTCCACTTT
NA TRBJ1-1 TRBD1 TRBV27 CASSLSYSTGAPTEAFF TGTGCCAGCAGTTTATCGTATTCGACAGGGGCCCCCACTGAAGCTTTCTTT
NA TRBJ1-1 NA TRBV10-3 CAISANSMNTEAFF TGTGCCATCAGTGCGAACAGCATGAACACTGAAGCTTTCTTT
once TRBJ2-3 NA TRBV18 CASSRLKDTQYF TGTGCCAGCTCACGTCTCAAGGATACGCAGTATTTT
NA TRBJ2-7 TRBD1 TRBV5-1 CASSPGQGNYEQYF TGCGCCAGCAGCCCCGGACAGGGAAACTACGAGCAGTACTTC
NA TRBJ1-1 TRBD1 TRBV4-3 CASSQGRGLNTEAFF TGCGCCAGCAGCCAGGGCAGGGGGCTGAACACTGAAGCTTTCTTT
NA TRBJ1-5 TRBD1 TRBV12-5 CASGLVRGTGGFQSNQPQHF TGTGCTAGTGGTTTGGTACGCGGGACAGGAGGATTTCAGAGCAATCAGCCCCAGCATTTT
NA TRBJ2-3 NA TRBV2 CASRDSTDTQYF TGTGCCAGCAGGGACTCCACAGATACGCAGTATTTT
NA TRBJ1-4 TRBD1 TRBV19 CASSPRLYPGQGAISEKLFF TGTGCCAGTAGTCCTCGACTATATCCGGGACAGGGGGCGATAAGTGAAAAACTGTTTTTT
NA TRBJ2-7 NA TRBV5-4 CASSLMGDRYEQYF TGTGCCAGCAGCTTGATGGGCGATCGCTACGAGCAGTACTTC
NA TRBJ2-1 NA TRBV7-9 CASSRGAGISSSYNEQFF TGTGCCAGCAGCAGAGGTGCTGGGATTTCCAGCTCCTACAATGAGCAGTTCTTC
NA TRBJ1-2 TRBD1 TRBV6-5 CASNGQGDYGYTF TGTGCCAGCAACGGACAGGGTGACTATGGCTACACCTTC
NA TRBJ2-6 NA TRBV4-3 CASSPMPVPTSGANVLTF TGCGCCAGCAGCCCCATGCCCGTCCCGACCTCTGGGGCCAACGTCCTGACTTTC
once TRBJ1-3 NA TRBV11-3 CASSRGRDQLGNTIYF TGTGCCAGCAGCCGAGGCAGGGACCAGCTGGGAAACACCATATATTTT
NA TRBJ2-7 TRBD2 TRBV5-5 CASSALGGTIKGYEQYF TGTGCCAGCAGCGCCCTTGGGGGGACTATCAAAGGCTACGAGCAGTACTTC
NA TRBJ2-5 TRBD1 TRBV5-1 CASSRGQGYQETQYF TGCGCCAGCAGCCGCGGACAGGGGTACCAAGAGACCCAGTACTTC
few TRBJ1-3 NA TRBV9 CASSVEQGINTIYF TGTGCCAGCAGCGTAGAGCAGGGGATAAACACCATATATTTT
NA TRBJ1-3 NA TRBV2 CASRRRGTGNTIYF TGTGCCAGCCGTCGACGGGGAACTGGAAACACCATATATTTT
NA TRBJ2-7 NA TRBV7-2 CASSLRSQGYEQYF TGTGCCAGCAGCTTAAGGTCGCAGGGGTACGAGCAGTACTTC
NA TRBJ1-6 NA TRBV30 CAWRKGTYNSPLHF TGTGCCTGGAGGAAGGGGACCTATAATTCACCCCTCCACTTT
NA TRBJ2-7 TRBD1 TRBV5-8 CASSTGTGLSYEQYF TGTGCCAGCAGCACCGGGACAGGCCTCTCCTACGAGCAGTACTTC
NA TRBJ2-5 TRBD1 TRBV6-1 CASSEQGDLETQYF TGTGCCAGCAGTGAACAGGGGGATCTAGAGACCCAGTACTTC
NA TRBJ1-5 NA TRBV4-1 CASSQGGGRGNQPQHF TGCGCCAGCAGCCAAGGGGGGGGCAGGGGCAATCAGCCCCAGCATTTT
NA TRBJ2-7 TRBD1 TRBV6-6 CASSPSRRGIYEQYF TGTGCCAGCAGTCCCTCCCGCAGGGGGATTTACGAGCAGTACTTC
NA TRBJ1-1 NA TRBV19 CASSIERGATEAFF TGTGCCAGTAGTATAGAGCGGGGTGCCACTGAAGCTTTCTTT
NA TRBJ2-5 NA TRBV30 CAWSGGETQYF TGTGCCTGGAGTGGGGGAGAGACCCAGTACTTC